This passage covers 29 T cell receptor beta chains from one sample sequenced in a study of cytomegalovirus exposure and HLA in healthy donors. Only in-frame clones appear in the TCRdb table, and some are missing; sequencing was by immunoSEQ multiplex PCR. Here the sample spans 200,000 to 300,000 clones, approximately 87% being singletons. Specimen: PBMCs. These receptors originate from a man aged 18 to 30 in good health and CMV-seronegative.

DNA of the CDR3: TGTGCCAGCAGTGGGGGGGGTTCTAGCACAGATACGCAGTATTTT. Protein: CASSGGGSSTDTQYF. V gene TRBV27 combines with J gene TRBJ2-3; 7 positions agree with TRBD2. This CDR3 spans 15 amino acids. The V gene end was trimmed by 5 bases and the J gene end by 0 bases; junction bases not matched to a gene: 5. Per the germline V gene, CDR1 is MNHEY and CDR2 is SMNVEV (reference sequence).

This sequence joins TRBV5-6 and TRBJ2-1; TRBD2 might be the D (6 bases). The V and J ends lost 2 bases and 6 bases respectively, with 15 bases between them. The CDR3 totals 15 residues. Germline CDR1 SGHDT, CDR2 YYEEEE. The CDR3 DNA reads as TGTGCCAGCAGCTTCGGGGTGGGAGGCAGCAATGAGCAGTTCTTC. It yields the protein CASSFGVGGSNEQFF. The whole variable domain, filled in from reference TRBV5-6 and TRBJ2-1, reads DAGVTQSPTHLIKTRGQQVTLRCSPKSGHDTVSWYQQALGQGPQFIFQYYEEEERQRGNFPDRFSGHQFPNYSSELNVNALLLGDSALYLCASSFGVGGSNEQFFGPGTRLTVL.

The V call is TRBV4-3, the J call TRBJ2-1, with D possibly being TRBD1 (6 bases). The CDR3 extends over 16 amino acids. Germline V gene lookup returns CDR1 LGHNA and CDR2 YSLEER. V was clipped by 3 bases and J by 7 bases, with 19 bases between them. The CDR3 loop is CASSQVGVVGTNEQFF. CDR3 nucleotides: TGCGCCAGCAGCCAGGTGGGGGTTGTGGGGACAAATGAGCAGTTCTTC.

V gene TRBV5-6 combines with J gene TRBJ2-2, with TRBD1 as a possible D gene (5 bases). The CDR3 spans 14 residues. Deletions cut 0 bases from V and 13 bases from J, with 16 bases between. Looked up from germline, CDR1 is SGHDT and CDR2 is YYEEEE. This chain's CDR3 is CASSLDVSGSRLFF. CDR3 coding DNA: TGTGCCAGCAGCTTGGATGTATCAGGGTCCAGGCTGTTTTTT.

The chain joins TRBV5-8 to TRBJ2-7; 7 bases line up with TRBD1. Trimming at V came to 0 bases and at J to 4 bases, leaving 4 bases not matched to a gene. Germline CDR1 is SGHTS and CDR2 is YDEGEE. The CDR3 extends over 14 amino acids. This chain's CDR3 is CASSLGQGSYEQYF. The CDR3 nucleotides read TGTGCCAGCAGCTTGGGACAGGGTTCTTACGAGCAGTACTTC.

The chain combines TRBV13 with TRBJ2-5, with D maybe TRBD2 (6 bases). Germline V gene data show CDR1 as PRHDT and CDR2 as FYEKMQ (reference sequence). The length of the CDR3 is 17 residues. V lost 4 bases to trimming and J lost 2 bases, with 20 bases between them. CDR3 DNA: TGTGCCAGCAGCTACCTAGCCGGGCGGGGCCCACAAGAGACCCAGTACTTC. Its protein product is CASSYLAGRGPQETQYF.

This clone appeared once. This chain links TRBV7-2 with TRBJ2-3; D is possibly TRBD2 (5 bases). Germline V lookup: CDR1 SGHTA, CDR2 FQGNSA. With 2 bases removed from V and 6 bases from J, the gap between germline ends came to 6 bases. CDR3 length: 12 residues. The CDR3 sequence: CASSLSGDTQYF. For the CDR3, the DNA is TGTGCCAGCAGCTTATCGGGGGATACGCAGTATTTT. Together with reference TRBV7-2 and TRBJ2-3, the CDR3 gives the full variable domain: GAGVSQSPSNKVTEKGKDVELRCDPISGHTALYWYRQSLGQGLEFLIYFQGNSAPDKSGLPSDRFSAERTGGSVSTLTIQRTQQEDSAVYLCASSLSGDTQYFGPGTRLTVL.

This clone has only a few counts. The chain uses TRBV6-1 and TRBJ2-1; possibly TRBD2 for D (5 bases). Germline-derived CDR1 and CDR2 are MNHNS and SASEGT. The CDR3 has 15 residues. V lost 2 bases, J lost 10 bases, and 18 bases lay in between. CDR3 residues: CASSESGPGLGEQFF. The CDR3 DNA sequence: TGTGCCAGCAGTGAAAGCGGACCCGGCTTGGGAGAGCAGTTCTTC.

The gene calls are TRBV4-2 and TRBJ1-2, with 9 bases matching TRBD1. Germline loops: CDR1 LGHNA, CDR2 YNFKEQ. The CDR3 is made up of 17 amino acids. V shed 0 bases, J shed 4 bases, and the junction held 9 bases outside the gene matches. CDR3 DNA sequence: TGTGCCAGCAGCCAAGAAATAGGAGACAGGGGGTTCTATGGCTACACCTTC. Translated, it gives CASSQEIGDRGFYGYTF.

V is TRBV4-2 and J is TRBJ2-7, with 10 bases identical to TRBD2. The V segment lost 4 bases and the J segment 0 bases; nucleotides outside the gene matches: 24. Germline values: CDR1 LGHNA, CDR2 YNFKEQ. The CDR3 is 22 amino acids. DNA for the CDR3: TGTGCCAGCAGCCGCTACGCAGGGGGCAACGGGGCTAGCGGGGGACACTCCTACGAGCAGTACTTC. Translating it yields CASSRYAGGNGASGGHSYEQYF.

CDR3: CASSLRIGTEAFF. As DNA, the CDR3 is TGTGCCAGCAGCTTGAGGATAGGCACTGAAGCTTTCTTT. The V gene is TRBV7-2, the J gene TRBJ1-1; no clear D. Trimming removed 3 bases from V and 4 bases from J, with 9 bases in between. The CDR3 sequence is 13 residues long. The germline CDR1 and CDR2 sequences are SGHTA and FQGNSA.

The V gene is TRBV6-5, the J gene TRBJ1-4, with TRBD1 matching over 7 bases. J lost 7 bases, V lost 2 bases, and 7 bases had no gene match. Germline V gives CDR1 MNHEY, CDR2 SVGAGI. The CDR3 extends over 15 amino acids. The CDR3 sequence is CASSYSRDSAEKLFF. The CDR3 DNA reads TGTGCCAGCAGTTACAGCCGGGACAGCGCTGAAAAACTGTTTTTT.

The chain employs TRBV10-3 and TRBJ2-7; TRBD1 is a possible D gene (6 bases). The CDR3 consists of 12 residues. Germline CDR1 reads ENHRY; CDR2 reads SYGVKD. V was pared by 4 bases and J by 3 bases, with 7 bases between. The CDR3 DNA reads TGTGCCATCAGTGGGACAGACTACGAGCAGTACTTC. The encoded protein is CAISGTDYEQYF.

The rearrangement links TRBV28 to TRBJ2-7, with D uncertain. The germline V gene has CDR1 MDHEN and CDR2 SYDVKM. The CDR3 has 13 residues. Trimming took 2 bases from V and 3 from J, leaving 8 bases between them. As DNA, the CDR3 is TGTGCCAGCAGTTTAGTGGGCAACTACGAGCAGTACTTC. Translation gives CASSLVGNYEQYF.

The CDR3 spells CATSRDLGGGIEKLFF. The CDR3 DNA reads TGTGCCACCAGCAGAGATCTTGGGGGGGGCATTGAAAAACTGTTTTTT. This sequence joins TRBV15 and TRBJ1-4; a weak D match, TRBD1 (6 bases). Germline V gives CDR1 LNHNV, CDR2 YYDKDF (reference sequence). The CDR3 sequence is 16 residues long. Trimming removed 0 bases from V and 7 bases from J, with 15 bases in between.

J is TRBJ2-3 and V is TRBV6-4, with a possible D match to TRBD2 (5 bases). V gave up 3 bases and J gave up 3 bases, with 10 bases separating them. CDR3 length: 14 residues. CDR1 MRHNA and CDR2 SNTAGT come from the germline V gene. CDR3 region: CASSEQPGTDTQYF. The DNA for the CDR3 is TGTGCCAGCAGTGAGCAACCGGGAACAGATACGCAGTATTTT.

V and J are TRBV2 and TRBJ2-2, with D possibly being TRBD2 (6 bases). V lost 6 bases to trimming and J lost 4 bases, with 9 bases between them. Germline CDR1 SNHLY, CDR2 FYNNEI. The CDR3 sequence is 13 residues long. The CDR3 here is CASSGSSTGELFF. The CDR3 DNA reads TGTGCCAGCAGCGGGAGCAGCACCGGGGAGCTGTTTTTT.

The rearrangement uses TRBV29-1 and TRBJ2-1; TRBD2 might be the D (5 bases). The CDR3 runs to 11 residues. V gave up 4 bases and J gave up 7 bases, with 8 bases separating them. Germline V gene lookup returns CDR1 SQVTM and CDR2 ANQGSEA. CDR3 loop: CSVGTGNEQFF. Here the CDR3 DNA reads TGCAGCGTTGGGACGGGGAATGAGCAGTTCTTC.

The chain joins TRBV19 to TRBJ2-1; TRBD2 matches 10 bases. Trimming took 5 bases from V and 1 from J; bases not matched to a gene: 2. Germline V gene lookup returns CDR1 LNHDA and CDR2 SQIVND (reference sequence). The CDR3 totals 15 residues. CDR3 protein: CASSLLAGSYNEQFF. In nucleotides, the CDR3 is TGTGCCAGTAGTTTACTAGCGGGGTCCTACAATGAGCAGTTCTTC.

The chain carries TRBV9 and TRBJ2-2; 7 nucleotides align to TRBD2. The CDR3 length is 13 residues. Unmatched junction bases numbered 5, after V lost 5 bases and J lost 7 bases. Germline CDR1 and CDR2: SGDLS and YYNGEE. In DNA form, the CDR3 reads TGTGCCAGCAGGGAGGAGCGGGACGGGGAGCTGTTTTTT. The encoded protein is CASREERDGELFF.

The CDR3 region is CASRPGSLLQEQYF. The CDR3 bases are TGTGCCAGCAGGCCAGGGTCCCTCCTCCAGGAGCAGTACTTC. This chain joins TRBV28 and TRBJ2-7, with TRBD1 as a possible D gene (5 bases). Germline V lookup: CDR1 MDHEN, CDR2 SYDVKM. V was trimmed by 6 bases and J by 7 bases, leaving 19 bases between them. The CDR3 is 14 amino acids.

CDR3 DNA: TGCGCCAGCAGCCCGGGGACTACGAATGAGCAGTTCTTC. Translated, it gives CASSPGTTNEQFF. The chain is built from TRBV4-1 and TRBJ2-1; 7 bases agree with TRBD2. The CDR3 has 13 residues. The J segment lost 7 bases and the V segment lost 4 bases, leaving 4 bases of the junction unmatched. Per germline, CDR1 MGHRA and CDR2 YSYEKL.

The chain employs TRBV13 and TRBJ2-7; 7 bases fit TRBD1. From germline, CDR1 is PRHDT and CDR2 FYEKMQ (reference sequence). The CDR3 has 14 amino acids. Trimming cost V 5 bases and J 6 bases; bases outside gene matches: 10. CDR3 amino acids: CASSAPNRGAEQYF. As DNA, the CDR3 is TGTGCCAGCAGCGCCCCCAACAGGGGAGCCGAGCAGTACTTC.

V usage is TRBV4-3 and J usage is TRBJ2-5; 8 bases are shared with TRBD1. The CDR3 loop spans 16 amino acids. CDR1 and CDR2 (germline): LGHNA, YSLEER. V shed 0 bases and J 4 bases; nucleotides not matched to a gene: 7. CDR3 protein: CASSQEARGLGETQYF. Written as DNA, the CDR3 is TGCGCCAGCAGCCAAGAAGCCAGGGGGCTCGGAGAGACCCAGTACTTC.

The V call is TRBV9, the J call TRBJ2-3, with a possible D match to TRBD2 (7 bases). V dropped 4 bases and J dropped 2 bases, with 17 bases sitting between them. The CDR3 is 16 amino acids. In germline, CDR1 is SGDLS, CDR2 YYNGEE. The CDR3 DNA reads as TGTGCCAGCAGCCCGAGCCGGGGGGCCTTCACAGATACGCAGTATTTT. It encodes CASSPSRGAFTDTQYF.

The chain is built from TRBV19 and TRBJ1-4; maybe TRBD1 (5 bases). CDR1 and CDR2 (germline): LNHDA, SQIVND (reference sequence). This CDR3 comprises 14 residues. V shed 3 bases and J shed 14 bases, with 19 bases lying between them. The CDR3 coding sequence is TGTGCCAGTAGTATCGGCGGGGGAACGGGGAGTCTGTTTTTT. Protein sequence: CASSIGGGTGSLFF.

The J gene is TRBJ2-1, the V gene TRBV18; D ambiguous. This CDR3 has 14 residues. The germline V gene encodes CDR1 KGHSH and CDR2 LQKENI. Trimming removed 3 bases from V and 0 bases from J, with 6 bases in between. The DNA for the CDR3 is TGTGCCAGCTCACCGGGCCCCTCCTACAATGAGCAGTTCTTC. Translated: CASSPGPSYNEQFF.

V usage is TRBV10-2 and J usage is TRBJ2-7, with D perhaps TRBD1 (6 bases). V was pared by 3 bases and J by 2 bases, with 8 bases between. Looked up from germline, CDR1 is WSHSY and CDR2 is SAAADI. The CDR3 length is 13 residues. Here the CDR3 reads CASSEWTAYEQYF. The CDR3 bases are TGCGCCAGCAGTGAATGGACAGCCTACGAGCAGTACTTC.

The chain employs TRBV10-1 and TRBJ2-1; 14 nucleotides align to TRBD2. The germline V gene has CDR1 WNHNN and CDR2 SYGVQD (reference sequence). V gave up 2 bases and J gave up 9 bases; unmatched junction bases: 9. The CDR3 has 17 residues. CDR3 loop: CASSEPTGTSGRGEQFF. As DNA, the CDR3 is TGCGCCAGCAGTGAGCCGACCGGGACTAGCGGGAGAGGTGAGCAGTTCTTC.